This TCR beta chain was obtained from a study of blood T cell repertoires in COVID-19 (dated by TCRdb to 2018 to 2020). Concerning the study at large: Collaborator samples came from the United States, Italy and Spain and covered acute and convalescent phases of COVID-19. A de-identified subject ID, COVID-19 status, age in years and sex were almost always included in the sample metadata. Where available, HLA class I and class II types were taken from metadata supplied by the sample provider and were not determined by assay-based typing. The dataset comprised deeply sampled blood TCRbeta repertoires from subjects exposed to, actively infected with, or recovered from COVID-19. The repertoires were made available in a free public database intended to serve as a resource for research on the immune response to SARS-CoV-2. The material from the prospective study consisted of cDNA or gDNA derived from T cells, B-cell-depleted T cells, or PBMCs. Samples came from the ongoing ImmuneRACE study (first 160 participants) plus 1,254 subjects from 6 global collaborators.

Trimming costs V 5 bases and J 0 bases, and their ends lie 8 bases apart. The CDR3 goes from the cysteine to the phenylalanine over 14 residues. The DNA shown is the 42-base CDR3, in frame from base 1. As encoded in the germline V gene (reference sequence), CDR1 is LNHDA while CDR2 is SQIVND. Turning to this clone: This receptor's antigen is unknown. Base qualities are not recorded, but no much larger clone differs from it by a single base.

The paper as a whole reports these results and caveats: How much clinical and demographic metadata was included differed by source and by participant, and the metadata was provided uncurated.

TCRbeta CDR3 regions were amplified from genomic DNA by means of the immunoSEQ Assay, a bias-controlled multiplex PCR. On the study's bioinformatics: The number of nucleated cells in each sample was estimated from the amplification of reference gene primers within the assay. To quantify the absolute abundance of each unique TCRbeta CDR3 rearrangement, sequence reads were collapsed and filtered. For each sample, productive Simpson clonality was calculated as the square root of Simpson's diversity index across productive rearrangements. In its TCRdb copy, this immuneACCESS table keeps in-frame sequences only and misses some clones. Where compared with another copy, unresolved V genes explain less than half of these, and the others have no known cause. The D gene and trimming were derived from the DNA, and the V and J assignments and clone size from that table. The sample table lists about 150,000 clones, approximately 78% of them with a count of one. 15% of the sample is taken by the ten largest.

Each collaborating institution followed its own protocols to collect whole blood in K2EDTA tubes. For TCRbeta analysis, collaborators shipped samples as frozen whole blood, isolated PBMCs, or DNA extracted from either of those sample types. The chain links TRBV19 with TRBJ1-5, with no confident D gene call. The clonotype originates from a human donor with acute or convalescent COVID-19. The donor label of this sample is uncertain. The sample taken for sequencing was peripheral blood. The encoded CDR3 is CASSLATSNQPQHF. Read as DNA, the sequence is TGTGCCAGTAGTTTAGCTACTAGCAATCAGCCCCAGCATTTT.